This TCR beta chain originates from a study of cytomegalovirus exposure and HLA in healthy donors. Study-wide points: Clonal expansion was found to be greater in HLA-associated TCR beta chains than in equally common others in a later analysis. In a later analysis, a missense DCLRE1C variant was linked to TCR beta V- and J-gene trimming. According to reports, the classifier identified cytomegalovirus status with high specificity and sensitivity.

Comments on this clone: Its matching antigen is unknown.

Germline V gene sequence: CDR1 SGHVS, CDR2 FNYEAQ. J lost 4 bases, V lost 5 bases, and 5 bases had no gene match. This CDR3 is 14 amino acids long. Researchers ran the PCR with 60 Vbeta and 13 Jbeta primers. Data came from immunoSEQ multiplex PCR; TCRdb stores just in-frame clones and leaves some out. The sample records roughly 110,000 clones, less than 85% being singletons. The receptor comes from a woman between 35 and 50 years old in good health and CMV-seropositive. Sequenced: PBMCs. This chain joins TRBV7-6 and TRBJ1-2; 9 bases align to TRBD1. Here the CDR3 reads CASSAGTGTYGYTF. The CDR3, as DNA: TGTGCCAGCAGCGCCGGGACAGGGACCTATGGCTACACCTTC.